These 28 T cell receptor beta chains originate from one sample sequenced in a study of regulatory T cells in long-lasting Graves disease. Both iRepertoire HTBI primers and Arm-PCR of CDR3 regions were used to build the TCR beta libraries. TCRdb reprocessed the multiplex PCR reads via MiXCR and lists one record per CDR3 protein. The sample lists over 500,000 distinct CDR3 sequences; about 16% were seen once. This sample's time point: newly diagnosed GD, antithyroid drugs for less than 3 months. Researchers made the TCR library from RNA that was extracted from PBMCs. This same sample was also taken into another study, of T cells in Graves' hyperthyroidism and ophthalmopathy.

Sample: peripheral blood mononuclear cells (PBMCs), taken at new diagnosis, from a patient treated with antithyroid drugs. The receptors originated from a man between 18 and 29 years old with Graves disease.

The chain links TRBV6-9 to TRBJ2-7; D is undetermined. CDR3 length equals 13 residues. V shed 3 bases and J shed 4 bases, with 10 bases lying between them. Germline CDR1 is MNHGY and CDR2 is SVAAGI. The CDR3 DNA reads TGTGCCAGCAGTTACTCCTGGGAATACGAGCAGTACTTC. This translates into CASSYSWEYEQYF.

The rearrangement joins TRBV2 to TRBJ2-2; D is unresolved. The germline CDR1 and CDR2 sequences are SNHLY and FYNNEI. V was pared by 4 bases and J by 1 base, with 4 bases between. CDR3 length equals 13 residues. The CDR3 loop is CASSGGNTGELFF. The CDR3 DNA reads as TGTGCCAGCAGTGGGGGGAACACCGGGGAGCTGTTTTTT.

The chain carries TRBV6-1 and TRBJ2-2; TRBD1 matches at 10 bases. V gave up 4 bases and J gave up 6 bases; unmatched junction bases: 5. This CDR3 is 15 amino acids long. Per the germline V gene, CDR1 is MNHNS and CDR2 is SASEGT. CDR3 sequence (DNA): TGTGCCAGCAGTGTAGGACAGGGGGGCGCCGGGGAGCTGTTTTTT. Encoded protein: CASSVGQGGAGELFF.

The genes are TRBV2 and TRBJ2-1; D is perhaps TRBD2 (6 bases). Germline V gene sequence: CDR1 SNHLY, CDR2 FYNNEI. This CDR3 is built from 14 residues. V dropped 6 bases and J dropped 0 bases, with 9 bases sitting between them. This CDR3 reads CASRVADSYNEQFF. DNA for the CDR3: TGTGCCAGCAGGGTAGCGGACTCCTACAATGAGCAGTTCTTC.

Many counts were recorded for this clonotype. This chain joins TRBV18 and TRBJ2-7; D remains unclear. Germline lookup yields CDR1 KGHSH and CDR2 LQKENI. This CDR3 has 12 residues. Trimming cost V 2 bases and J 4 bases, with 6 bases left between them. The CDR3: CASSPNLYEQYF. CDR3 nucleotide sequence: TGTGCCAGCTCACCAAACTTGTACGAGCAGTACTTC.

About this clonotype: Just one base apart from a much larger clone, this may be a read error. J is TRBJ2-3 and V is TRBV12-3 or TRBV12-4, with TRBD2 identical over 9 bases. The CDR3 length is 14 residues. The V gene end was trimmed by 11 bases and the J gene end by 2 bases; junction bases not matched to a gene: 8. CDR3 DNA sequence: TGTGCCGGCAACCTAGCGGGGTCCACAGATACGCAGTATTTT. It encodes CAGNLAGSTDTQYF.

This clonotype was observed many times. This chain uses TRBV11-2 with TRBJ1-1; D possibly corresponds to TRBD1 (5 bases). The CDR3 spans 15 residues. CDR1 and CDR2 from the germline V gene are SGHAT and FQNNGV. V gave up 0 bases and J gave up 1 base, with 9 bases separating them. The CDR3 is CASSLDPGRNTEAFF. The CDR3 nucleotides are TGTGCCAGCAGCTTAGATCCAGGGAGGAACACTGAAGCTTTCTTT.

This clonotype turned up a few times. The rearrangement links TRBV6-1 to TRBJ2-1, with TRBD2 matching 12 bases. Germline CDR1 and CDR2: MNHNS and SASEGT. The CDR3 sequence is 18 residues long. The ends lost 10 bases at V and 7 bases at J; junction bases unmatched: 20. The DNA for the CDR3 is TGTGCCATCGGGACAGGGGTGCGTCTAGCGGGAGGGAGGAATGAGCAGTTCTTC. It yields the protein CAIGTGVRLAGGRNEQFF.

The sample holds many counts of this clonotype. This chain joins TRBV20-1 and TRBJ2-7, with D perhaps TRBD2 (6 bases). The CDR3 contains 13 residues. Germline V CDR1 and CDR2: DFQATT, SNEGSKA (reference sequence). Trimming stripped 3 bases from V and 3 bases from J, with 12 bases between. CDR3 nucleotides: TGCAGTGCTAGTATTAGCGGATACTACGAGCAGTACTTC. Its protein product is CSASISGYYEQYF.

This clonotype appeared a few times. CDR3 in amino acids: CASSIGGAKDYGYTF. The CDR3 DNA reads as TGTGCCAGTAGTATAGGGGGAGCGAAGGACTATGGCTACACCTTC. The V call is TRBV19, the J call TRBJ1-2; D not certain. Looked up from germline, CDR1 is LNHDA and CDR2 is SQIVND (reference sequence). V lost 1 base and J 3 bases, leaving 12 bases between the germline ends. The CDR3 is 15 residues long.

This clonotype was picked up many times. The chain has TRBV7-2 and TRBJ2-4; 8 bases fit TRBD1. Unmatched junction bases numbered 5, after V lost 5 bases and J lost 2 bases. Germline V gives CDR1 SGHTA, CDR2 FQGNSA. This CDR3 region has 15 residues. CDR3 nucleotide sequence: TGTGCCAGCAGCCTAAGGACAGGGTCCAAAAACATTCAGTACTTC. Its translation: CASSLRTGSKNIQYF.

This clonotype appeared many times. The chain uses TRBV12-3 or TRBV12-4 and TRBJ1-5; D possibly corresponds to TRBD1 (5 bases). The CDR3 contains 15 residues. V lost 6 bases to trimming and J lost 6 bases, with 18 bases between them. CDR3 nucleotide sequence: TGTGCCAGCAGCGTGCCCGGCTTGGGGCCTCAGCCCCAGCATTTT. It is translated as CASSVPGLGPQPQHF.

This clonotype was recorded at least ten times. CDR3 DNA sequence: TGTGCCAGCAGTCCCCTGGCGCCGCCAGATACGCAGTATTTT. Translated, it gives CASSPLAPPDTQYF. The chain has TRBV12-3 or TRBV12-4 and TRBJ2-3; no firm D call. V was pared by 5 bases and J by 4 bases, with 13 bases between. This CDR3 is 14 amino acids long.

This clonotype has at least ten counts. V is TRBV6-5 and J is TRBJ1-1, with unresolved D. The CDR3 runs 14 residues. Germline lookup yields CDR1 MNHEY and CDR2 SVGAGI. V was clipped by 4 bases and J by 2 bases, with 11 bases between them. As DNA, the CDR3 is TGTGCCAGCAGTTCCATGCGGGCCAACACTGAAGCTTTCTTT. Residues: CASSSMRANTEAFF.

Worth noting for this clonotype: A junction boundary mismatches the germline segment, possibly from a read error. This chain uses TRBV7-2 with TRBJ2-2, with D tentatively TRBD1 (6 bases). There are 14 residues in the CDR3. Germline CDR1 is SGHTA and CDR2 is FQGNSA. The CDR3 DNA reads TGTGCCAGCAGCTTAGCGGGGGCCACCGGGAAGCTGTTTTTT. Encoded protein: CASSLAGATGKLFF.

V usage is TRBV5-6 and J usage is TRBJ1-2; D possibly corresponds to TRBD1 (6 bases). CDR1 and CDR2 (germline): SGHDT, YYEEEE. The CDR3 runs 15 residues. V shed 4 bases and J shed 0 bases, with 13 bases lying between them. The CDR3 DNA reads as TGTGCCAGCAGCCCCCCCAGGGGTCCTAACTATGGCTACACCTTC. Translation gives CASSPPRGPNYGYTF. Complete variable domain (other parts from reference TRBV5-6 and TRBJ1-2): DAGVTQSPTHLIKTRGQQVTLRCSPKSGHDTVSWYQQALGQGPQFIFQYYEEEERQRGNFPDRFSGHQFPNYSSELNVNALLLGDSALYLCASSPPRGPNYGYTFGSGTRLTVV.

This clonotype occurred a few times. The chain has TRBV5-8 and TRBJ2-7, with TRBD2 matching over 7 bases. This CDR3 has 10 amino acids. The J segment lost 6 bases and the V segment lost 7 bases, leaving 1 base of the junction unmatched. Germline lookup yields CDR1 SGHTS and CDR2 YDEGEE. CDR3 nucleotides: TGTGCCAGCGGCGGGGGCGAGCAGTACTTC. Translation gives CASGGGEQYF. Using reference TRBV5-8 and TRBJ2-7 for the parts outside the CDR3, the full variable domain is EAGVTQSPTHLIKTRGQQATLRCSPISGHTSVYWYQQALGLGLQFLLWYDEGEERNRGNFPPRFSGRQFPNYSSELNVNALELEDSALYLCASGGGEQYFGPGTRLTVT.

With respect to this clonotype: Since no conserved phenylalanine or tryptophan closes the CDR3, a read error is the likely cause. The chain is built from TRBV28 and TRBJ2-4; perhaps D is TRBD1 or TRBD2 (5 bases each). Per germline, CDR1 MDHEN and CDR2 SYDVKM. V shed 5 bases and J shed 8 bases, with 19 bases lying between them. This CDR3 comprises 15 residues. Here the CDR3 reads CASSLRALGTHIQYS. The CDR3 bases are TGTGCCAGCAGTCTCCGGGCACTAGGGACGCACATTCAGTACTCC.

The table lists this clonotype with many counts. The J gene is TRBJ2-2, the V gene TRBV10-3, with a tentative D call TRBD2 (6 bases). The CDR3 consists of 14 residues. The V gene lost 10 bases and the J gene lost 1 base, with 13 bases spanning the gap. Germline CDR1 reads ENHRY; CDR2 reads SYGVKD. The DNA for the CDR3 is TGTGCCACGGGAGTAGCGGAGAACACCGGGGAGCTGTTTTTT. Its protein product is CATGVAENTGELFF.

This clonotype appeared a few times. The chain is built from TRBV3-1 and TRBJ2-3; TRBD1 is a possible D gene (6 bases). CDR1 LGHDT and CDR2 YNNKEL come from the germline V gene (reference sequence). The CDR3 is made up of 14 amino acids. The V and J ends lost 4 bases and 6 bases respectively, with 14 bases between them. The DNA for the CDR3 is TGTGCCAGCAGCCTTGGACAGAAAAGGGATACGCAGTATTTT. Translation gives CASSLGQKRDTQYF.

The chain employs TRBV3-1 and TRBJ2-5, with 11 bases matching TRBD1. In germline, CDR1 is LGHDT, CDR2 YNNKEL (reference sequence). The CDR3 loop spans 18 amino acids. J was trimmed by 9 bases and V by 2 bases; bases with no gene match: 17. The CDR3 loop is CASSQRTGGHAITEAQYF. The CDR3 DNA is TGTGCCAGCAGCCAACGGACAGGGGGCCACGCAATAACGGAGGCCCAGTACTTC.

This clonotype was seen ten or more times. The rearrangement joins TRBV7-3 to TRBJ2-1; the D gene is possibly TRBD1 (6 bases). This CDR3 is 14 amino acids long. V lost 2 bases to trimming and J lost 5 bases, with 10 bases between them. The V gene's germline CDR1 is SGHTA and CDR2 FQGTGA. The CDR3 loop is CASSLSGVNNEQFF. The CDR3 coding sequence is TGTGCCAGCAGCTTATCAGGGGTTAACAATGAGCAGTTCTTC.

There are a few counts of this clonotype. The chain employs TRBV7-2 and TRBJ1-1; no clear D. The CDR3 length is 14 residues. Per germline, CDR1 SGHTA and CDR2 FQGNSA. The V and J ends lost 0 bases and 7 bases respectively, with 12 bases between them. In DNA form, the CDR3 reads TGTGCCAGCAGCTTAGCTTCGGGCGGACTTGAAGCTTTCTTT. As protein: CASSLASGGLEAFF.

This clonotype was recorded a few times. V is TRBV20-1 and J is TRBJ2-1, with 8 bases identical to TRBD2. The CDR3 is 17 amino acids. V was clipped by 0 bases and J by 4 bases; unmatched bases: 11. Per germline, CDR1 DFQATT and CDR2 SNEGSKA (reference sequence). CDR3 nucleotides: TGCAGTGCTAGAGATCTGGGAGGAAAGCGGGGGTACAATGAGCAGTTCTTC. Its protein is CSARDLGGKRGYNEQFF.

This clonotype occurred a few times. CDR3 DNA: TGTGCCAGCAGCTTAGAAAATGTTCAGCCCCAGCATTTT. It yields the protein CASSLENVQPQHF. V and J are TRBV11-2 and TRBJ1-5; no reliable D call. The CDR3 spans 13 residues. Germline V lookup: CDR1 SGHAT, CDR2 FQNNGV. The V and J ends lost 0 bases and 6 bases respectively, with 6 bases between them.

The CDR3 loop is CASSQDWGGEQYF. The CDR3 coding sequence is TGCGCCAGCAGCCAAGACTGGGGCGGCGAGCAGTACTTC. The V gene is TRBV4-1, the J gene TRBJ2-7, with D tentatively TRBD1 (5 bases). V was trimmed by 0 bases and J by 6 bases, leaving 9 bases between them. There are 13 residues in the CDR3. CDR1 and CDR2 (germline): MGHRA, YSYEKL.

This clonotype has a count of ten or more. CDR3 sequence reads: CASTATAGLDQETQYF. The CDR3 DNA reads TGTGCCAGCACGGCAACAGCGGGGTTGGATCAAGAGACCCAGTACTTC. V usage is TRBV28 and J usage is TRBJ2-5; 7 nucleotides match TRBD2. The V gene's germline CDR1 is MDHEN and CDR2 SYDVKM. Trimming cost V 7 bases and J 2 bases; bases outside gene matches: 13. The CDR3 has 16 amino acids. Full variable domain (missing parts from reference TRBV28 and TRBJ2-5): DVKVTQSSRYLVKRTGEKVFLECVQDMDHENMFWYRQDPGLGLRLIYFSYDVKMKEKGDIPEGYSVSREKKERFSLILESASTNQTSMYLCASTATAGLDQETQYFGPGTRLLVL.

In this sample, this clonotype turned up many times. This chain uses TRBV20-1 with TRBJ2-7; maybe TRBD1 (5 bases). Looked up from germline, CDR1 is DFQATT and CDR2 is SNEGSKA (reference sequence). Trimming removed 3 bases at V and 6 bases at J, with 15 bases between. The CDR3 has 13 residues. The CDR3 coding sequence is TGCAGTGCTAGTAGGGGCCGGGCGGTCGAGCAGTACTTC. This codes for CSASRGRAVEQYF.